The entry below gives a single T cell receptor (beta chain) sequence along with its context. The data originate from a study of somatic mutations in cytotoxic T cells in rheumatoid arthritis. Method: immunoSEQ multiplex PCR; TCRdb's copy keeps in-frame clones and lacks some. The sample lists 20,000 or so clones, roughly 87% occurring once. CDR3 length: 17 amino acids. V dropped 5 bases and J dropped 0; count of bases not matched to a gene: 10. The germline V gene has CDR1 LNHDA and CDR2 SQIVND (reference sequence). Sample: CD8+ T cells sorted from blood. This chain joins TRBV19 and TRBJ1-5; 7 bases agree with TRBD1. This TCR was recovered from a woman aged 45-59 years in good health. DNA for the CDR3: TGTGCCAGTAGTTCAGCGAAGGGGGCTGTTAGCAATCAGCCCCAGCATTTT. Translating it yields CASSSAKGAVSNQPQHF.